A selection of T cell receptor beta chains follows, all from one sample in a study of blood T cell repertoires in COVID-19. TCRdb keeps only in-frame clones here, not all; method: immunoSEQ multiplex PCR. The sample has 280,000 or so clones, 85% seen once; the top ten hold 2.5%. The sequencing input was PBMCs or T cells enriched from blood (not recorded which). The receptor source for this set is a woman aged 45 to 65 who had recovered from COVID-19. Each CDR3 is given with its conserved first and last residue. The D gene is left open where the match is weak. Where a row states a size, it is once, few, many or the class of an expanded clone; other rows omit it.

DNA: TGTGCCAGCAGTTGGGGGAGGGGAGTTCGATCCTACAATGAGCAGTTCTTC; CDR3: CASSWGRGVRSYNEQFF; J: TRBJ2-1; D: TRBD2; V: TRBV27; size: .
DNA: TGTGCCTGGAGGGATAACAGGGATCAGCCCCAGCATTTT; CDR3: CAWRDNRDQPQHF; J: TRBJ1-5; D: .; V: TRBV30; size: .
DNA: TGTGCCAGCAGCGACAAGACAGAAAATCAGCCCCAGCATTTT; CDR3: CASSDKTENQPQHF; J: TRBJ1-5; D: .; V: TRBV6-5; size: .
DNA: TGTGCCAGCCAACTGGGGGGGGCCAACACCATATATTTT; CDR3: CASQLGGANTIYF; J: TRBJ1-3; D: .; V: TRBV7-2; size: .
DNA: TGTGCCAGCAGCTTTCGGACACCCTCAGGGGAAGCTTTCTTT; CDR3: CASSFRTPSGEAFF; J: TRBJ1-1; D: .; V: TRBV7-2; size: .
DNA: TGTGCCAGCAGCCAAGGCGGGAACACTGAAGCTTTCTTT; CDR3: CASSQGGNTEAFF; J: TRBJ1-1; D: .; V: TRBV14; size: .
DNA: TGCGCCAGCAGCTTGTATCCTAGAGACCGCTATGGCTACACCTTC; CDR3: CASSLYPRDRYGYTF; J: TRBJ1-2; D: .; V: TRBV5-1; size: .
DNA: TGTGCCTGGAGTGTACAGGGAACCTCCAAACTGTTTTTT; CDR3: CAWSVQGTSKLFF; J: TRBJ1-4; D: .; V: TRBV30; size: .
DNA: TGTGCCAGTAGTCTCCGGGACAGTAGCAATCAGCCCCAGCATTTT; CDR3: CASSLRDSSNQPQHF; J: TRBJ1-5; D: TRBD1; V: TRBV19; size: once
DNA: TGTGCCAGCAGCAAAGGGTTGGGGGCAGAGACTGAAGCTTTCTTT; CDR3: CASSKGLGAETEAFF; J: TRBJ1-1; D: .; V: TRBV21-1; size: .
DNA: TGTGCCAGCAGCCAAGTCGGCACTGAAGCTTTCTTT; CDR3: CASSQVGTEAFF; J: TRBJ1-1; D: .; V: TRBV3-1/TRBV3-2; size: .
DNA: TGCGCCAGCAGCTTGGCATTTGGGCAGGAGACCCAGTACTTC; CDR3: CASSLAFGQETQYF; J: TRBJ2-5; D: .; V: TRBV5-1; size: .
DNA: TGTGCCAGCAGTTTAGGCGGGGAGGAAGATACGCAGTATTTT; CDR3: CASSLGGEEDTQYF; J: TRBJ2-3; D: .; V: TRBV28; size: .
DNA: TGTGCCAGCAACAGGGATGGTAATGAAAAACTGTTTTTT; CDR3: CASNRDGNEKLFF; J: TRBJ1-4; D: .; V: TRBV6-5; size: .
DNA: TGTGCCAGCAGATCATACAGGACGGATTTCTCTGGAAACACCATATATTTT; CDR3: CASRSYRTDFSGNTIYF; J: TRBJ1-3; D: .; V: TRBV2; size: .
DNA: TGTGCCAGCAGCCCTCGACTAGCGGGAGTGACTCGCCTCGAGCAGTACTTC; CDR3: CASSPRLAGVTRLEQYF; J: TRBJ2-7; D: TRBD2; V: TRBV11-2; size: .
DNA: TGTGCCAGCAGACGACAGGTCGCCGGGGAGCTGTTTTTT; CDR3: CASRRQVAGELFF; J: TRBJ2-2; D: .; V: TRBV7-9; size: few
DNA: TGTGCCAGCAGCCCGGGGGGGAACACTGAAGCTTTCTTT; CDR3: CASSPGGNTEAFF; J: TRBJ1-1; D: .; V: TRBV13; size: .
DNA: TGTGCCAGCAGCTTAGGGGACAGTGTCTACAATGAGCAGTTCTTC; CDR3: CASSLGDSVYNEQFF; J: TRBJ2-1; D: TRBD1; V: TRBV7-8; size: .
DNA: TGTGCCTGGAGAGCGACAGGCTTATATGGCTACACCTTC; CDR3: CAWRATGLYGYTF; J: TRBJ1-2; D: .; V: TRBV30; size: few
DNA: TGTGCCAGCAGCGTAGTAGGGGATGGATCTCAGCCCCAGCATTTT; CDR3: CASSVVGDGSQPQHF; J: TRBJ1-5; D: .; V: TRBV9; size: .
DNA: TGTGCCACCAGCAGTCCGGGACAATATAGCACAGATACGCAGTATTTT; CDR3: CATSSPGQYSTDTQYF; J: TRBJ2-3; D: .; V: TRBV15; size: .
DNA: TGTGCCAGTAGTGTACAGGGTCAGCCCCAGCATTTT; CDR3: CASSVQGQPQHF; J: TRBJ1-5; D: .; V: TRBV19; size: .
DNA: TGTGCCAGCAGTGAAGGGGGTCTGACAGGGAAGGGCATTCAGTACTTC; CDR3: CASSEGGLTGKGIQYF; J: TRBJ2-4; D: TRBD1; V: TRBV2; size: .
DNA: TGTGCCATCAGTGCAGCGGGAGGGGCAGATACGCAGTATTTT; CDR3: CAISAAGGADTQYF; J: TRBJ2-3; D: TRBD2; V: TRBV10-3; size: once
DNA: TGCGCCAGCAGCCAAGGGGACGGGGGGGAGCAGTTCTTC; CDR3: CASSQGDGGEQFF; J: TRBJ2-1; D: TRBD2; V: TRBV4-1; size: .
DNA: TGTGCCAGCAGTACAACAGGGCGGGCTAACTATGGCTACACCTTC; CDR3: CASSTTGRANYGYTF; J: TRBJ1-2; D: .; V: TRBV2; size: .
DNA: TGTGCCAGCAGTTTTGCGCGGGACAATGAGCAGTTCTTC; CDR3: CASSFARDNEQFF; J: TRBJ2-1; D: .; V: TRBV12-3/TRBV12-4; size: .
DNA: TGTGCCTGGAGTGGGACAGTTGGTTGGAACACCGGGGAGCTGTTTTTT; CDR3: CAWSGTVGWNTGELFF; J: TRBJ2-2; D: .; V: TRBV30; size: .
DNA: TGTGCCAGTAGTCCTACTTCGAGCACAGATACGCAGTATTTT; CDR3: CASSPTSSTDTQYF; J: TRBJ2-3; D: .; V: TRBV19; size: .
DNA: TGCGCCAGCAGCTTGGAGCCAGGAACAGATACGCAGTATTTT; CDR3: CASSLEPGTDTQYF; J: TRBJ2-3; D: .; V: TRBV5-1; size: .
DNA: TGTGCCACCCGGTGGCGGGCCTCCACAGATACGCAGTATTTT; CDR3: CATRWRASTDTQYF; J: TRBJ2-3; D: .; V: TRBV11-2; size: .
DNA: TGTGCCAGCAGTTTACCAGGGCGGCGGAATCAGCCCCAGCATTTT; CDR3: CASSLPGRRNQPQHF; J: TRBJ1-5; D: .; V: TRBV28; size: .